This entry concerns a single TCR beta chain. With a J-beta primer mix and a sample-barcoded 5' primer, a second PCR ran about 7 to 12 cycles. From each sample, at least 3 million paired-end reads containing CDR3 were obtained. TCRdb fed the 5' RACE reads into MiXCR, producing one record per CDR3 protein. This table has over a million distinct CDR3 sequences, roughly 45% appearing once. This sample was included in a study of blood T cells in healthy people across ages. After removal of 3 bases from V and 2 bases from J, the junction contained 4 bases not matched to a gene. Germline loops: CDR1 DFQATT, CDR2 SNEGSKA (reference sequence). CDR3 length: 14 amino acids.

Sequenced: blood. This chain links TRBV20-1 with TRBJ2-1; 7 bases agree with TRBD1. The TCR sequence derives from a woman between 18 and 30 years old in good health. The chain's CDR3 is CSASTGTAYNEQFF. The CDR3 DNA follows: TGCAGTGCTAGTACCGGGACAGCCTACAATGAGCAGTTCTTC.